This T cell receptor beta chain was sequenced for a study of metastatic and nonmetastatic thyroid tumors. TCRdb called clones again from the PCR reads with MiXCR. There are more than 20,000 clones in the sample; 20% to 30% occur only once, and 12% lies in the top ten. This CDR3 is built from 12 residues. Germline V gene lookup returns CDR1 SGHRS and CDR2 YFSETQ. Patients had received no treatment of any kind before thyroid surgery. This clone was seen only a few times. Its antigen is not identified. Just one base apart from a much larger clone, this may be a read error. Notes on the study in general: Reported TCR beta diversity, measured in blood and tumor, was significantly higher for malignant thyroid tumors than for benign nodules.

The sequencing sample was made of tumor tissue. V and J are TRBV5-1 and TRBJ1-1; D is ambiguous. This clonotype was sampled from a male donor with papillary thyroid cancer or a benign thyroid nodule (not recorded which). Some clones in this sample may be carry-over from other donors' samples. DNA of the CDR3: TGCGCCGGCAGCTTGGCCACGTCTGAAGCTTTCTTT. Translation: CAGSLATSEAFF.